This is a list of T cell receptor beta chains from one sample in a study of human T cells and chemical hapten exposure. TCRdb ran MiXCR on the RACE reads and lists one entry per CDR3 protein. The table has 100,000 to 150,000 distinct CDR3 sequences, approximately 10% seen once. Sample: whole blood, taken in connection with sensitization to the hapten diphenylcyclopropenone (DPC). All receptors come from a woman in her fifties or sixties with alopecia areata. Some clones in this sample may be carry-over from other donors' samples. Both conserved end residues are part of each CDR3.

V	CDR3
TRBV4-1	CASSQDRGWNQPQHF
TRBV12-3/TRBV12-4	CASRRNPDSNQPQHF
TRBV28	CASSFRLRGTGELFF
TRBV11-2	CASSQPHSYEQYF
TRBV29-1	CSVAGRTTDTQYF
TRBV4-3	CASSQDYGGRVTDTQYF
TRBV5-4	CASSLYRAGGANVLTF
TRBV7-9	CASPLRYPNTGELFF
TRBV20-1	CSAGDYEQYF
TRBV20-1	CSARLAGGLTDTQYF
TRBV27	CASSSSGTVDEQYF
TRBV12-3/TRBV12-4	CASSIGLAGPPGQYF
TRBV29-1	CSVEGTGRMNTEAFF
TRBV14	CASSQITSGIDTQYF
TRBV27	CVSRDFYGSTNEKLFF
TRBV7-3	CASSLSGRRDEQFF
TRBV5-1	CASSLGGIGTEAFF
TRBV6-2/TRBV6-3	CASSPVPGQINTEAFF
TRBV5-1	CASSPSGQGGGYTF
TRBV20-1	CSARGPSSDTQYF
TRBV28	CASSPVTQGAQHF
TRBV29-1	CSVEAGSDTQYF
TRBV7-2	CASSAVDRSEKLFF
TRBV28	CASSFEAETQYF
TRBV5-1	CASSLNREETFF
TRBV24-1	CATSDGRLGTQYF
TRBV25-1	CASSWGPGHEQYF
TRBV6-5	CASSSSTGSGNTIYF
TRBV6-5	CASSYSDRLSSYNSPLHF
TRBV6-1	CASSEAEGGQPQHF
TRBV5-4	CASSHWDSGRASPLHF
TRBV6-6	CASRHLTPSGPSSGNTIYF
TRBV2	CASSLEIVGENQPQHF
TRBV28	CASSGPGSGANVLTF
TRBV2	CASLGQLMNTEAFF
TRBV12-3/TRBV12-4	CASSFTRGKEETQYF
TRBV28	CAIGRTGAYEQYF
TRBV10-3	CAISGGSEAFF
TRBV6-1	CASSPGPPSTDTQYF
TRBV18	CASSSEGASPLHF
TRBV6-5	CASSNGPLGNSPLHF
TRBV5-1	CASSLPRTGPDTQYF
TRBV29-1	CSVESDSNTGELFF
TRBV27	CASSLKGSQETQYF
TRBV20-1	CSAGQNTEAFF
TRBV18	CASSPGRAGIGEQFF
TRBV7-2	CASSTGQGRAYNEQFF
TRBV29-1	CSVQRELGPAGELFF
TRBV7-9	CASSSYNISPTDTQYF
TRBV29-1	CSVGRLAGVNTGELFF
TRBV28	CASTLSNQPQHF
TRBV27	CATRGRLQETQYF
TRBV18	CASSPPAGIAKNIQYF
TRBV6-1	CASCEAGLAGGGTDTQYF
TRBV12-3/TRBV12-4	CASSKEQGTYEQYF